The 12 T cell receptor beta chains given below trace back to one sample, sequenced in a study of CD8 T cells in Susac syndrome. RNA, at about 0.5 to 1 ug, was reverse transcribed with random hexamers. TCRdb passed the immunoSEQ multiplex PCR reads through MiXCR, listing each CDR3 protein once. The sample carries just over 150,000 distinct CDR3 sequences, about 95% recorded once. Sequenced material: CD8+ T cells from PBMCs. These receptors originate from a human donor with multiple sclerosis.

DNA of the CDR3: TGCAGTGCTAAGCAACTACAGCCAAATTCACCCCTCCACTTT. This translates into CSAKQLQPNSPLHF. The rearrangement joins TRBV20-1 to TRBJ1-6; D is unresolved. The germline V gene encodes CDR1 DFQATT and CDR2 SNEGSKA (reference sequence). With 4 bases removed from V and 7 bases from J, the gap between germline ends came to 14 bases. The CDR3 spans 14 residues.

J is TRBJ2-7 and V is TRBV6-1; D not resolved. From germline, CDR1 is MNHNS and CDR2 SASEGT. The V end lost 3 bases, the J end lost 0 bases, and 6 bases lay between the germline ends. The CDR3 length is 13 residues. The CDR3 region is CASSEAGSYEQYV. In nucleotides, the CDR3 is TGTGCCAGCAGTGAGGCCGGCTCCTACGAGCAGTACGTC.

This sequence joins TRBV6-2 or TRBV6-3 and TRBJ2-7; D not resolved. CDR1 is MNHEY, CDR2 SVGEGT, per germline. This CDR3 contains 14 residues. V was cut by 0 bases and J by 0 bases, with 6 bases left in between. CDR3 sequence reads: CASSYSPSSYEQYF. Here the CDR3 DNA reads TGTGCCAGCAGTTACTCGCCCAGCTCCTACGAGCAGTACTTC.

This chain connects TRBV7-9 to TRBJ1-2; maybe TRBD1 (5 bases). Per the germline V gene, CDR1 is SEHNR and CDR2 is FQNEAQ (reference sequence). The V end lost 7 bases, the J end lost 4 bases, and 19 bases lay between the germline ends. The CDR3 has 15 residues. CDR3 in amino acids: CASITSGLSPYGYTF. CDR3 nucleotides: TGTGCCAGCATCACATCGGGACTGAGCCCCTATGGCTACACCTTC.

The rearrangement links TRBV7-8 to TRBJ2-7, with TRBD2 matching over 11 bases. This CDR3 spans 15 amino acids. With 4 bases clipped from V and 3 bases from J, the junction kept 5 bases outside the gene matches. Germline values: CDR1 SGHVS, CDR2 FQNEAQ. CDR3 region: CASSYGTSGFYEQYV. In DNA, the CDR3 is TGTGCCAGCAGCTACGGGACTAGCGGATTCTACGAGCAGTACGTC.

V and J are TRBV20-1 and TRBJ2-7; maybe TRBD1 (6 bases). CDR3 length: 13 residues. V lost 5 bases and J 4 bases, leaving 15 bases between the germline ends. Germline CDR1 DFQATT, CDR2 SNEGSKA (reference sequence). This CDR3 is CSAQGTEPYEQYV. In DNA form, the CDR3 reads TGCAGTGCTCAGGGGACGGAGCCATACGAGCAGTACGTC.

This chain connects TRBV7-6 to TRBJ1-6, with 7 positions matching TRBD1. Germline lookup yields CDR1 SGHVS and CDR2 FNYEAQ. The CDR3 is 18 amino acids. Unmatched junction bases numbered 10, after V lost 4 bases and J lost 1 base. CDR3 region: CASSSDRARGSYNSPLHF. DNA of the CDR3: TGTGCCAGCAGCTCCGACAGGGCCCGAGGGTCCTATAATTCACCCCTCCACTTT.

The rearrangement joins TRBV7-6 to TRBJ2-3; D uncertain. This CDR3 is 14 amino acids long. The germline gives CDR1 SGHVS, CDR2 FNYEAQ. V was trimmed by 2 bases and J by 1 base, leaving 7 bases between them. The CDR3, as DNA: TGTGCCAGCAGCTTAAGTTCGGGCACAGATACGCAGTATTTT. This sequence encodes CASSLSSGTDTQYF. The full variable domain, in which reference TRBV7-6 and TRBJ2-3 provide the parts outside the CDR3, is GAGVSQSPRYKVTKRGQDVALRCDPISGHVSLYWYRQALGQGPEFLTYFNYEAQQDKSGLPNDRFSAERPEGSISTLTIQRTEQRDSAMYRCASSLSSGTDTQYFGPGTRLTVL.

The chain employs TRBV6-6 and TRBJ2-7, with TRBD1 as a possible D gene (5 bases). CDR1 and CDR2 from the germline V gene are MNHNY and SVGAGI (reference sequence). CDR3 length: 16 amino acids. Deletions cut 5 bases from V and 5 bases from J, with 22 bases between. CDR3 nucleotide sequence: TGTGCCAGCAGTCCTCCGATGGGGCAGGGCATAAACGAGCAGTACTTC. Encoded protein: CASSPPMGQGINEQYF.

V is TRBV30 and J is TRBJ1-1; TRBD1 is a possible D gene (5 bases). The CDR3 length is 18 residues. Germline assignment: CDR1 GTSNPN and CDR2 SVGIG (reference sequence). V dropped 4 bases and J dropped 1 base, with 25 bases sitting between them. Here the CDR3 DNA reads TGTGCCTGGATGGGCCGATCCGCCTCCACAGGCTCGAACACTGAAGCTTTCTTT. Translation: CAWMGRSASTGSNTEAFF.

The chain combines TRBV4-1 with TRBJ1-1; D not resolved. V lost 2 bases, J lost 3 bases, and 16 bases lay in between. Germline CDR1 and CDR2: MGHRA and YSYEKL. The CDR3 spans 16 residues. The CDR3 spells CASSQYNRVLYTEAFF. DNA of the CDR3: TGCGCCAGCAGCCAATACAATCGAGTCCTCTACACTGAAGCTTTCTTT.

J is TRBJ2-1 and V is TRBV5-6; TRBD2 agrees at 13 bases. The CDR3 runs to 14 residues. V trimming: 5 bases; J trimming: 7 bases; junction bases outside the gene matches: 3. Germline V gene sequence: CDR1 SGHDT, CDR2 YYEEEE. The CDR3 is CASSPGLAGNEQFF. The CDR3 DNA reads as TGTGCCAGCAGTCCGGGACTAGCGGGGAATGAGCAGTTCTTC.